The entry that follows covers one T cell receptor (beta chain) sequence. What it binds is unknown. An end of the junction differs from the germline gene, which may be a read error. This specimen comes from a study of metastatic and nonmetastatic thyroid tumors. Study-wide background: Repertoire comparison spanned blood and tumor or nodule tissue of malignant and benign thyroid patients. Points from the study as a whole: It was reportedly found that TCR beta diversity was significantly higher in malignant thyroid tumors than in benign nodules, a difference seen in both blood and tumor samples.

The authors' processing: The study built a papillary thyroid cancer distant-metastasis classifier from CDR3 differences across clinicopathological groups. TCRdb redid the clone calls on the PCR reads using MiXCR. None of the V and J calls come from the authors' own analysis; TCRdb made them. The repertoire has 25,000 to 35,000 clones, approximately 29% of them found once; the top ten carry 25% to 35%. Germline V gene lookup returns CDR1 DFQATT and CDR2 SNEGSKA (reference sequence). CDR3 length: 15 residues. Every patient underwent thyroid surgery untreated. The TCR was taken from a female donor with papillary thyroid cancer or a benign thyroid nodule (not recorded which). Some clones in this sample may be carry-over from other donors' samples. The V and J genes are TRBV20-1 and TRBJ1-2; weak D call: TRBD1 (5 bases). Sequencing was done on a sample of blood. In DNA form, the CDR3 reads TGCAGTGCTAGCGATGTGGCAGGGCCCCACTATGGCTACCCCTTC. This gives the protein CSASDVAGPHYGYPF.